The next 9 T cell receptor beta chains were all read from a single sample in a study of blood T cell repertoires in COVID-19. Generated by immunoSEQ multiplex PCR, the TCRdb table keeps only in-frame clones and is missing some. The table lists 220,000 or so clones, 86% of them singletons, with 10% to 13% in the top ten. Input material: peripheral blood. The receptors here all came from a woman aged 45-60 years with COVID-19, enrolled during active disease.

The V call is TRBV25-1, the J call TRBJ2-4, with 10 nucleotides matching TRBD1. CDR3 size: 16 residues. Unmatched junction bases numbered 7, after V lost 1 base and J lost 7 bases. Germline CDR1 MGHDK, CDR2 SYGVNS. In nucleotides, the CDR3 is TGTGCCAGCAGTGAATGGAGGGGACAGGGGTTGAACATTCAGTACTTC. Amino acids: CASSEWRGQGLNIQYF.

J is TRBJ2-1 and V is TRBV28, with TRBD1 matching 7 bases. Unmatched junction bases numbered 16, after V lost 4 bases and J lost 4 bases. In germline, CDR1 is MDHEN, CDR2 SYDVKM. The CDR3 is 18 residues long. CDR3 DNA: TGTGCCAGCAGTTCCCCCGAGACCTTGGGACAGACGTACAATGAGCAGTTCTTC. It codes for CASSSPETLGQTYNEQFF.

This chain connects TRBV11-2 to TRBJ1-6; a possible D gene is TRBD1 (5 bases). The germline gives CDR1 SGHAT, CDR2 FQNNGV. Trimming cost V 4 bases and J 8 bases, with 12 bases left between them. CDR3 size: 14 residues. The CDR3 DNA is TGTGCCAGCAGCTCGCAGGGTACGGATTCACCCCTCCACTTT. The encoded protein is CASSSQGTDSPLHF.

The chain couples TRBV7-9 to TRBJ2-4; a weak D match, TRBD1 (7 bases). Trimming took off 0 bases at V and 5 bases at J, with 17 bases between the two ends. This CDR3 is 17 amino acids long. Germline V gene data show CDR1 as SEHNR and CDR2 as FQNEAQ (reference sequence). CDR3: CASSLAEGAVYQNIQYF. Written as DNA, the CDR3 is TGTGCCAGCAGCTTAGCGGAGGGGGCGGTATATCAAAACATTCAGTACTTC.

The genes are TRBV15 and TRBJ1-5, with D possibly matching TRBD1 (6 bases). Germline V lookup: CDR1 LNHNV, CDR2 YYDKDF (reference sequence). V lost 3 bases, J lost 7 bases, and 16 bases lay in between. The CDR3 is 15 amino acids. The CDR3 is CATSRALQGSQPQHF. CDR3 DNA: TGTGCCACCAGCAGGGCTCTACAGGGCAGCCAGCCCCAGCATTTT.

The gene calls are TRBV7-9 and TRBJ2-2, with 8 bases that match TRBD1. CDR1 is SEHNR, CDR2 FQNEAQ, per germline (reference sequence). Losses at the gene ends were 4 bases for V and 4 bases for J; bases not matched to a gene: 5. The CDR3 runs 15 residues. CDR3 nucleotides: TGTGCCAGCAGCTCCCGGACAGGGCCCACCGGGGAGCTGTTTTTT. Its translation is CASSSRTGPTGELFF.

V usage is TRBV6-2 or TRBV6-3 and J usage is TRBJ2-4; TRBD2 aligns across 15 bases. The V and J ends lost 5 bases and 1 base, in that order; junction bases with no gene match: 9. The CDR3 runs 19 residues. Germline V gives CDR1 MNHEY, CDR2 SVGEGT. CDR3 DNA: TGTGCCAGCAGTACCAGGACTAGCGGGGGGGTTAGGGCCAAAAACATTCAGTACTTC. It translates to CASSTRTSGGVRAKNIQYF.

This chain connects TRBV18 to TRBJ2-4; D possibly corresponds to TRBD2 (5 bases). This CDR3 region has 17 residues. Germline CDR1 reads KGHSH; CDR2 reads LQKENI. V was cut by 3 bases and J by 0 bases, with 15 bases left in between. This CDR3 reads CASSPGKGGEAKNIQYF. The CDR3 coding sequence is TGTGCCAGCTCACCCGGGAAGGGTGGTGAAGCCAAAAACATTCAGTACTTC.

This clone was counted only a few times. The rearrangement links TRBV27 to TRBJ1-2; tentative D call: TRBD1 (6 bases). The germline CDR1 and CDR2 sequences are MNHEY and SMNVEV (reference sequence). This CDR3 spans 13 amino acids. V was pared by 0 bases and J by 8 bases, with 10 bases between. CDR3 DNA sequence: TGTGCCAGCAGTTTATCAGGACAGAAAGGCTACACCTTC. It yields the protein CASSLSGQKGYTF.